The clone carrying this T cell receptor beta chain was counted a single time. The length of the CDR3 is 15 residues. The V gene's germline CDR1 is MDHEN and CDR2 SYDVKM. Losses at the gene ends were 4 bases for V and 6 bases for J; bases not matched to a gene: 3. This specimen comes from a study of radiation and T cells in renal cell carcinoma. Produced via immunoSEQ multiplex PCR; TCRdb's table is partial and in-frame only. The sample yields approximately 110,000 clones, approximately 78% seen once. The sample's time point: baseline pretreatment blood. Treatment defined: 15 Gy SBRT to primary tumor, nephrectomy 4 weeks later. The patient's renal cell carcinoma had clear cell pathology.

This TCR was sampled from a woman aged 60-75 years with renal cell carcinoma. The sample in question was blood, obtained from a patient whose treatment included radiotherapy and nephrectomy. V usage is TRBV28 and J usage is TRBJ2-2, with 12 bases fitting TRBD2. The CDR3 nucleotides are TGTGCCAGCAGTTCCCGACTAGCGGGAGCCGGGGAGCTGTTTTTT. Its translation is CASSSRLAGAGELFF.